This T cell receptor beta chain was retrieved from a study of cytomegalovirus exposure and HLA in healthy donors. This CDR3 is built from 14 residues. Trimming cost V 1 base and J 7 bases, with 11 bases left between them. Germline values: CDR1 LGHNA, CDR2 YSLEER. Vbeta (60) and Jbeta (13) primers were used in the PCR. Method: immunoSEQ multiplex PCR; TCRdb's copy keeps in-frame clones and lacks some. This table has about 120,000 clones, roughly 65% appearing once. The rearrangement joins TRBV4-3 to TRBJ2-4; D is perhaps TRBD1 (5 bases). The sample was PBMCs. This clonotype was obtained from a man between 40 and 49 years old in good health and CMV-seropositive. Here the CDR3 reads CASSQGLNRNIQYF. In DNA form, the CDR3 reads TGCGCCAGCAGCCAAGGTCTAAACAGGAACATTCAGTACTTC.